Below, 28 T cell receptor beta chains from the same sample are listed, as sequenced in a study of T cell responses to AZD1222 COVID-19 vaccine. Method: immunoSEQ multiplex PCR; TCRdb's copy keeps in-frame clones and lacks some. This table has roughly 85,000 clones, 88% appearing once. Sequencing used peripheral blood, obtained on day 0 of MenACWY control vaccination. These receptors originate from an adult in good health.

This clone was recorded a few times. This CDR3 reads CASGYHPDRGYGYTF. The CDR3 coding sequence is TGTGCTAGTGGTTACCACCCCGACAGGGGCTATGGCTACACCTTC. This sequence joins TRBV12-5 and TRBJ1-2, with 8 bases aligning to TRBD1. CDR1 and CDR2 from the germline V gene are LGHNT and FRNRAP. The CDR3 spans 15 residues. With V trimmed by 4 bases and J by 4 bases, 8 bases remained unmatched.

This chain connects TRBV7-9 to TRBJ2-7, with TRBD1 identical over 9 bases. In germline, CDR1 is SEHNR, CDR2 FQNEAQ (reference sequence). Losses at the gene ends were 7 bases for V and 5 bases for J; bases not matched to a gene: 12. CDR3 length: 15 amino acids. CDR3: CASIDTRDRDNEQYF. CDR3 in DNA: TGTGCCAGCATCGACACCCGGGACAGGGACAACGAGCAGTACTTC.

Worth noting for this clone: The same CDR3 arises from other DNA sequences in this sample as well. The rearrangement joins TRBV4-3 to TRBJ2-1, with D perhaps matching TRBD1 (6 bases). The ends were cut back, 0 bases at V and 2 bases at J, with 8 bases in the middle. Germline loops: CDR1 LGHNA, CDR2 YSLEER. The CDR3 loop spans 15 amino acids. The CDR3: CASSQETGPYNEQFF. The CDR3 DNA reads TGCGCCAGCAGCCAAGAAACAGGGCCCTACAATGAGCAGTTCTTC.

The chain's CDR3 is CASSYWGTYQFF. In DNA, the CDR3 is TGTGCCAGCAGTTACTGGGGCACTTATCAGTTCTTC. The chain uses TRBV6-2 or TRBV6-3 and TRBJ2-1; possibly TRBD1 for D (5 bases). The V gene's germline CDR1 is MNHEY and CDR2 SVGEGT. Trimming stripped 1 base from V and 13 bases from J, with 11 bases between. This CDR3 spans 12 amino acids.

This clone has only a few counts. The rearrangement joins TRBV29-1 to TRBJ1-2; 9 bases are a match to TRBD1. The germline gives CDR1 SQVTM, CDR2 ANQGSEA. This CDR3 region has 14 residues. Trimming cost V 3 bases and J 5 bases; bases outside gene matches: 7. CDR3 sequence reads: CSVEGTGNSYGYTF. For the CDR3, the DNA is TGCAGCGTTGAGGGGACAGGGAATAGTTATGGCTACACCTTC.

The CDR3 sequence is CASSPQEVLYGYTF. The CDR3, as DNA: TGTGCCAGCAGCCCTCAAGAGGTCCTCTATGGCTACACCTTC. The chain uses TRBV5-6 and TRBJ1-2; no clear D. Germline V CDR1 and CDR2: SGHDT, YYEEEE. The CDR3 has 14 amino acids. Trimming removed 4 bases from V and 4 bases from J, with 14 bases in between.

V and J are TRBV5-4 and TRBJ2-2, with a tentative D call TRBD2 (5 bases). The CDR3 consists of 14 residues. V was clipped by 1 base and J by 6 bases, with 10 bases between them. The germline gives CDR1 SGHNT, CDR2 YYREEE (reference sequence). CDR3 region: CASSLISGSGELFF. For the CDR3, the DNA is TGTGCCAGCAGCTTGATCTCGGGGTCCGGGGAGCTGTTTTTT.

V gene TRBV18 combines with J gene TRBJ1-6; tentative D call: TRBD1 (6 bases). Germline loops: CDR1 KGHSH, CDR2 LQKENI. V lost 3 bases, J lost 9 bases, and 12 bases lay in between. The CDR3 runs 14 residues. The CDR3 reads CASSPTGGGSPLHF. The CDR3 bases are TGTGCCAGCTCACCGACGGGGGGCGGTTCACCCCTCCACTTT.

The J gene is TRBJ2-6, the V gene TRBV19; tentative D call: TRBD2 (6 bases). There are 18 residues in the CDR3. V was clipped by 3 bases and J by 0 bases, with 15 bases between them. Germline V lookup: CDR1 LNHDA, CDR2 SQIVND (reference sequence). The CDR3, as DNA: TGTGCCAGTAGTATCGCGGGATCTCCGAACTCTGGGGCCAACGTCCTGACTTTC. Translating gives CASSIAGSPNSGANVLTF.

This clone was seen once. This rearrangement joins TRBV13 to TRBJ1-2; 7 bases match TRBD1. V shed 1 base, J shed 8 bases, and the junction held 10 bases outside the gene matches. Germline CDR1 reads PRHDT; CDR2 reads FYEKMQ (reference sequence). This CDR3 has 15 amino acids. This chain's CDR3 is CASSLEGTGVLGYTF. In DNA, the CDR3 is TGTGCCAGCAGCTTAGAGGGTACAGGGGTTCTCGGCTACACCTTC.

For the CDR3, the DNA is TGTGCCAGCGGGGGACCTTCGAACACTGAAGCTTTCTTT. Translation gives CASGGPSNTEAFF. The chain uses TRBV2 and TRBJ1-1; D possibly corresponds to TRBD1 (5 bases). Germline V gene data show CDR1 as SNHLY and CDR2 as FYNNEI. The CDR3 runs to 13 residues. V lost 8 bases to trimming and J lost 1 base, with 11 bases between them. Full variable domain (remainder filled in from reference TRBV2 and TRBJ1-1): EPEVTQTPSHQVTQMGQEVILRCVPISNHLYFYWYRQILGQKVEFLVSFYNNEISEKSEIFDDQFSVERPDGSNFTLKIRSTKLEDSAMYFCASGGPSNTEAFFGQGTRLTVV.

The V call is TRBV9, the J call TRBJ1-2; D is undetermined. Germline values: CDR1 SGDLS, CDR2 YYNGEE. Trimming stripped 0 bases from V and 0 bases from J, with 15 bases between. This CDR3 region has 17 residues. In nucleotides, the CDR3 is TGTGCCAGCAGCGTAGGAGAAAGCGCCAGAGCTAACTATGGCTACACCTTC. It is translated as CASSVGESARANYGYTF.

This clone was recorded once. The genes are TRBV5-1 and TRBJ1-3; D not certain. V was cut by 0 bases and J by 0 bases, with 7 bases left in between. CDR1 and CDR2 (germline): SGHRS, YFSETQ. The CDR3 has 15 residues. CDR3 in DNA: TGCGCCAGCAGCTTGGGACAATACTCTGGAAACACCATATATTTT. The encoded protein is CASSLGQYSGNTIYF.

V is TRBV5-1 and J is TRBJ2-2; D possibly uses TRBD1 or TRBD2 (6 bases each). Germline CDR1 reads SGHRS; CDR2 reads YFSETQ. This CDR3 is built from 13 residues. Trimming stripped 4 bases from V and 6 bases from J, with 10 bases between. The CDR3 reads CASSGGQAGELFF. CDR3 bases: TGCGCCAGCAGCGGGGGGCAGGCCGGGGAGCTGTTTTTT.

The CDR3: CASSSQGVGTEAFF. The CDR3, as DNA: TGCGCCAGCAGCTCACAGGGGGTTGGCACTGAAGCTTTCTTT. The chain uses TRBV5-1 and TRBJ1-1; 8 bases fit TRBD1. The CDR3 length is 14 residues. With 3 bases clipped from V and 4 bases from J, the junction kept 5 bases outside the gene matches. Per germline, CDR1 SGHRS and CDR2 YFSETQ.

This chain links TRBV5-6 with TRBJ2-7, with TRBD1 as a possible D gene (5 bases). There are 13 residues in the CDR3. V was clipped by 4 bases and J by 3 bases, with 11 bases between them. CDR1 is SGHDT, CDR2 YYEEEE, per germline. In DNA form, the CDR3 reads TGTGCCAGCAGCCCGGACACAAACTACGAGCAGTACTTC. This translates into CASSPDTNYEQYF.

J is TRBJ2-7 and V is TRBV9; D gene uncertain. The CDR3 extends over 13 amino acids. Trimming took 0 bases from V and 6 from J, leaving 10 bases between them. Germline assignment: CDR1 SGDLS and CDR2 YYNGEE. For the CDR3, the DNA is TGTGCCAGCAGCGTAGATTCGGGTGGCGAGCAGTACTTC. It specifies CASSVDSGGEQYF. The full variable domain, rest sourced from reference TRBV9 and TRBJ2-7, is DSGVTQTPKHLITATGQRVTLRCSPRSGDLSVYWYQQSLDQGLQFLIQYYNGEERAKGNILERFSAQQFPDLHSELNLSSLELGDSALYFCASSVDSGGEQYFGPGTRLTVT.

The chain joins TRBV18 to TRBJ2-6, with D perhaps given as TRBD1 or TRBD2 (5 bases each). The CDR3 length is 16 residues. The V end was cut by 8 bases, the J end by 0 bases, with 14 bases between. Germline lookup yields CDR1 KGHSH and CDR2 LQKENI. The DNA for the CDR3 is TGTGCCAGCGCTCGGGGCAGGTCCTCTGGGGCCAACGTCCTGACTTTC. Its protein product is CASARGRSSGANVLTF.

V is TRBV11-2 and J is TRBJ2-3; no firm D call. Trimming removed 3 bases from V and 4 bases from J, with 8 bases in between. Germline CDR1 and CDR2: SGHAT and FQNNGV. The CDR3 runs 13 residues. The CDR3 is CASSFRVADTQYF. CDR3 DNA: TGTGCCAGCAGCTTTCGAGTAGCAGATACGCAGTATTTT.

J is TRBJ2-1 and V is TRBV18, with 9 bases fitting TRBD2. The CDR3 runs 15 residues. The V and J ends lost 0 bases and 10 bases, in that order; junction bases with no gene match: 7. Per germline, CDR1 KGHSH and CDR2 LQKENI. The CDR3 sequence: CASSPPAGGPGEQFF. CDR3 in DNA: TGTGCCAGCTCACCACCGGCGGGGGGGCCGGGAGAGCAGTTCTTC.

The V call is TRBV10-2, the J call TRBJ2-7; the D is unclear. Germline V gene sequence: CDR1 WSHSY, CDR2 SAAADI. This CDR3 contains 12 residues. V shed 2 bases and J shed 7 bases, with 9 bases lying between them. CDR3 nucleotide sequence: TGCGCCAGCAGTGAGACGACTGGTGAGCAGTACTTC. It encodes CASSETTGEQYF.

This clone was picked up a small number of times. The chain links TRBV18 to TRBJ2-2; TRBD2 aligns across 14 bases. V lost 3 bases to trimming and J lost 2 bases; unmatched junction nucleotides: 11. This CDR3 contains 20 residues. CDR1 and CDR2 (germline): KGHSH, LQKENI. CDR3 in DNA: TGTGCCAGCTCACCGCCTGGACTAGCGGGGGGCCTCTTTAACACCGGGGAGCTGTTTTTT. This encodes CASSPPGLAGGLFNTGELFF. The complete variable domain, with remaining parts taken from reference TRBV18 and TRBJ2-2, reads NAGVMQNPRHLVRRRGQEARLRCSPMKGHSHVYWYRQLPEEGLKFMVYLQKENIIDESGMPKERFSAEFPKEGPSILRIQQVVRGDSAAYFCASSPPGLAGGLFNTGELFFGEGSRLTVL.

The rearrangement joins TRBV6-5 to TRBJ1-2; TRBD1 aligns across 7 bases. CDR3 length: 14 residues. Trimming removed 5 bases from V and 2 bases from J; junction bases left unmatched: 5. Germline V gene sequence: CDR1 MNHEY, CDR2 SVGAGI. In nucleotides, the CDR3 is TGTGCCAGCAGTCAACCGGGACAGAACTATGGCTACACCTTC. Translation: CASSQPGQNYGYTF.

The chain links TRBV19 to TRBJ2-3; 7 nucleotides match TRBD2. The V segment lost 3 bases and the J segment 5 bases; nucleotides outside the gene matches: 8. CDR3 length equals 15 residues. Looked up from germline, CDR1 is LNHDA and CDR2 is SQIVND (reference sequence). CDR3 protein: CASSMGGTTIDTQYF. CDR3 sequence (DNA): TGTGCCAGTAGTATGGGGGGGACTACAATAGATACGCAGTATTTT.

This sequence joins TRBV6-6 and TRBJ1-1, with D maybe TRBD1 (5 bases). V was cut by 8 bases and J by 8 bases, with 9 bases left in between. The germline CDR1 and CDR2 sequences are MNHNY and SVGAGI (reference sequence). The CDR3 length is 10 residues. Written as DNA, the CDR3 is TGTGCCAGCGGGGAGGGGGAAGCTTTCTTT. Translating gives CASGEGEAFF.

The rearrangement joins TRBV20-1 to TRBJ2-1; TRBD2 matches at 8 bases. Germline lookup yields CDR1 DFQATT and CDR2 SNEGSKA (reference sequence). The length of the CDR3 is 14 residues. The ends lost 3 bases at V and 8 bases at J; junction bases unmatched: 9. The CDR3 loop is CSASLRGGPYEQFF. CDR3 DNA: TGCAGTGCTAGTCTACGGGGGGGTCCCTATGAGCAGTTCTTC.

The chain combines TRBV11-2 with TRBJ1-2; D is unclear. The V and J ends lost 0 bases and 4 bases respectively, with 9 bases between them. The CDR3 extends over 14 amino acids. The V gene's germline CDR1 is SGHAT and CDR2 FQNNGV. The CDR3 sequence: CASSLEGYSYGYTF. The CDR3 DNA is TGTGCCAGCAGCTTAGAGGGATACTCCTATGGCTACACCTTC. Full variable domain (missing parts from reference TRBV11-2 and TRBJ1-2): EAGVAQSPRYKIIEKRQSVAFWCNPISGHATLYWYQQILGQGPKLLIQFQNNGVVDDSQLPKDRFSAERLKGVDSTLKIQPAKLEDSAVYLCASSLEGYSYGYTFGSGTRLTVV.

This CDR3 is CASSQDRTGVGGYTF. The CDR3 DNA reads as TGTGCCAGCAGCCAAGACCGGACAGGGGTGGGTGGCTACACCTTC. The V gene is TRBV3-1 (or the pseudogene TRBV3-2), the J gene TRBJ1-2; 9 nucleotides line up with TRBD1. V was clipped by 0 bases and J by 7 bases; unmatched bases: 6. The CDR3 consists of 15 residues. From germline, CDR1 is LGHDT and CDR2 YNNKEL (reference sequence).